The 29 T cell receptor beta chains listed next were all sequenced from one sample in a study of blood T cell repertoires in COVID-19. Profiled with immunoSEQ multiplex PCR; TCRdb holds only in-frame clones, not every one. The sample lists roughly 69,000 clones, about 90% occurring once. Specimen: peripheral blood. These receptors were obtained from a man in his forties or fifties with active COVID-19.

The chain carries TRBV28 and TRBJ2-7, with 7 bases lining up with TRBD1. Germline CDR1 and CDR2: MDHEN and SYDVKM. This CDR3 has 17 residues. With V trimmed by 5 bases and J by 2 bases, 15 bases remained unmatched. CDR3 in amino acids: CASSPTPTGRLPYEQYF. The CDR3 nucleotides read TGTGCCAGCAGTCCCACGCCGACAGGGCGACTCCCCTACGAGCAGTACTTC.

The chain is built from TRBV25-1 and TRBJ2-1, with D possibly matching TRBD1 (5 bases). The V end lost 5 bases, the J end lost 6 bases, and 5 bases lay between the germline ends. This CDR3 comprises 11 residues. CDR1 MGHDK and CDR2 SYGVNS come from the germline V gene. The CDR3 spells CASSRGNEQFF. The CDR3 nucleotides are TGTGCCAGCAGTAGGGGCAATGAGCAGTTCTTC.

The rearrangement uses TRBV2 and TRBJ2-2, with D perhaps TRBD1 (7 bases). V was pared by 8 bases and J by 1 base, with 11 bases between. Germline assignment: CDR1 SNHLY and CDR2 FYNNEI. There are 14 residues in the CDR3. CDR3 nucleotides: TGTGCCAGCGTTCAGGGGGGGAACACCGGGGAGCTGTTTTTT. It specifies CASVQGGNTGELFF.

The chain has TRBV6-1 and TRBJ1-5, with D possibly TRBD1 on 6 matching bases. V lost 3 bases and J lost 6, with 9 bases in between. Germline V gene data show CDR1 as MNHNS and CDR2 as SASEGT. The CDR3 is 13 residues long. The CDR3 region is CASSETGGQPQHF. The CDR3 DNA sequence: TGTGCCAGCAGTGAGACAGGTGGTCAGCCCCAGCATTTT.

J is TRBJ1-2 and V is TRBV5-1, with a possible D match to TRBD1 (6 bases). CDR3 length: 14 residues. CDR1 SGHRS and CDR2 YFSETQ come from the germline V gene. Trimming took off 1 base at V and 4 bases at J, with 11 bases between the two ends. The CDR3, as DNA: TGCGCCAGCAGCTTGCAGGACAGATCCTATGGCTACACCTTC. Translating it yields CASSLQDRSYGYTF.

On this clone itself: Other nucleotide sequences in the sample specify the same CDR3. The chain carries TRBV12-3 or TRBV12-4 and TRBJ2-7; 10 nucleotides line up with TRBD1. The trim removed 3 bases at V and 5 bases at J, leaving 1 base unmatched. CDR3 length: 13 amino acids. The CDR3 nucleotides read TGTGCCAGCAGTTTGGGACAGGGGCACGAGCAGTACTTC. Protein product: CASSLGQGHEQYF.

The rearrangement joins TRBV5-6 to TRBJ1-2; the D gene is possibly TRBD1 (6 bases). The germline V gene has CDR1 SGHDT and CDR2 YYEEEE. CDR3 size: 16 residues. Trimming shortened V by 0 bases and J by 0 bases, and 12 bases separated the two germline ends. CDR3 coding DNA: TGTGCCAGCAGCTTGGACTTGACAGGAGCTAACTATGGCTACACCTTC. As protein: CASSLDLTGANYGYTF.

This clone came up a few times. V is TRBV7-9 and J is TRBJ1-1, with 9 bases fitting TRBD1. The CDR3 loop spans 13 amino acids. The germline V gene encodes CDR1 SEHNR and CDR2 FQNEAQ (reference sequence). The ends lost 6 bases at V and 11 bases at J; junction bases unmatched: 10. The CDR3 reads CASRLGQGSAAFF. CDR3 coding DNA: TGTGCCAGCAGATTGGGACAGGGTTCGGCGGCTTTCTTT.

The CDR3 here is CASSPPGLAGGSNEQFF. The CDR3 bases are TGTGCCAGCAGCCCACCGGGACTAGCGGGAGGGAGCAATGAGCAGTTCTTC. The chain links TRBV7-9 to TRBJ2-1; 16 bases map to TRBD2. CDR1 SEHNR and CDR2 FQNEAQ come from the germline V gene (reference sequence). Trimming at V came to 5 bases and at J to 6 bases, leaving 7 bases not matched to a gene. CDR3 length: 17 amino acids.

The rearrangement uses TRBV6-2 or TRBV6-3 and TRBJ1-5; tentative D call: TRBD1 (5 bases). Trimming left V 2 bases short and J 4 bases short, with 12 bases between. The germline V gene has CDR1 MNHEY and CDR2 SVGEGT. The CDR3 spans 15 residues. DNA of the CDR3: TGTGCCAGCAGTTACGGGTCAGGGATGAATCAGCCCCAGCATTTT. It codes for CASSYGSGMNQPQHF.

The V call is TRBV5-1, the J call TRBJ2-2, with D tentatively TRBD2 (6 bases). V lost 3 bases to trimming and J lost 3 bases, with 12 bases between them. CDR1 SGHRS and CDR2 YFSETQ come from the germline V gene. The CDR3 length is 15 residues. CDR3: CASSSGTGDTGELFF. The CDR3 DNA follows: TGCGCCAGCAGCTCCGGGACGGGGGACACCGGGGAGCTGTTTTTT.

V is TRBV7-2 and J is TRBJ2-7; tentative D call: TRBD2 (5 bases). The germline V and J ends were trimmed by 5 bases and 4 bases, with 18 bases remaining between them. Looked up from germline, CDR1 is SGHTA and CDR2 is FQGNSA. CDR3 length equals 15 residues. CDR3 loop: CASSQITSGIYEQYF. CDR3 nucleotides: TGTGCCAGCAGCCAAATAACCTCGGGGATTTACGAGCAGTACTTC.

This chain links TRBV7-9 with TRBJ1-1; D is uncertain. The CDR3 totals 14 residues. The germline V gene has CDR1 SEHNR and CDR2 FQNEAQ (reference sequence). The ends were cut back, 5 bases at V and 0 bases at J, with 10 bases in the middle. The CDR3: CASSGATLNTEAFF. CDR3 coding DNA: TGTGCCAGCAGCGGCGCGACTCTGAACACTGAAGCTTTCTTT.

The chain recombines TRBV27 with TRBJ2-1; 10 bases fit TRBD2. The junction had 12 bases not matched to a gene; V was cut back by 1 base and J by 0 bases. Germline V gene data show CDR1 as MNHEY and CDR2 as SMNVEV (reference sequence). CDR3 length: 20 amino acids. Here the CDR3 DNA reads TGTGCCAGCAGTTTATGGGGGGACATTCTAGCGGGGGACTCCTACAATGAGCAGTTCTTC. Translation gives CASSLWGDILAGDSYNEQFF.

The V call is TRBV15, the J call TRBJ1-1; 7 bases are shared with TRBD1. The CDR3 has 14 amino acids. V was pared by 3 bases and J by 1 base, with 2 bases of the junction left unmatched. Germline lookup yields CDR1 LNHNV and CDR2 YYDKDF (reference sequence). In DNA form, the CDR3 reads TGTGCCACCAGCAGGGACAGGTCGAACACTGAAGCTTTCTTT. As protein: CATSRDRSNTEAFF.

This clone is labeled medium-sized. This chain uses TRBV7-9 with TRBJ2-2; no clear D. V lost 5 bases, J lost 4 bases, and 8 bases lay in between. CDR3 length equals 13 residues. Germline-derived CDR1 and CDR2 are SEHNR and FQNEAQ (reference sequence). CDR3 amino acids: CASSVTGTGELFF. The CDR3 DNA follows: TGTGCCAGCAGCGTAACGGGCACCGGGGAGCTGTTTTTT. Filled out from reference TRBV7-9 and TRBJ2-2, the complete variable domain reads DTGVSQNPRHKITKRGQNVTFRCDPISEHNRLYWYRQTLGQGPEFLTYFQNEAQLEKSRLLSDRFSAERPKGSFSTLEIQRTEQGDSAMYLCASSVTGTGELFFGEGSRLTVL.

This rearrangement joins TRBV18 to TRBJ2-1; 8 bases agree with TRBD2. The CDR3 is 15 amino acids. Per germline, CDR1 KGHSH and CDR2 LQKENI. Trimming removed 3 bases from V and 4 bases from J; junction bases left unmatched: 5. The chain's CDR3 is CASSPQRESYNEQFF. In nucleotides, the CDR3 is TGTGCCAGCTCACCCCAGCGGGAGAGTTACAATGAGCAGTTCTTC.

The CDR3 spells CASSFPGQGAANTEAFF. CDR3 nucleotide sequence: TGTGCCAGCAGCTTCCCGGGACAGGGGGCTGCGAACACTGAAGCTTTCTTT. V is TRBV5-4 and J is TRBJ1-1; 12 bases align to TRBD1. The germline V gene encodes CDR1 SGHNT and CDR2 YYREEE (reference sequence). The CDR3 has 17 residues. V gave up 2 bases and J gave up 1 base; unmatched junction bases: 6. Drawing the rest from reference TRBV5-4 and TRBJ1-1, the complete variable domain is ETGVTQSPTHLIKTRGQQVTLRCSSQSGHNTVSWYQQALGQGPQFIFQYYREEENGRGNFPPRFSGLQFPNYSSELNVNALELDDSALYLCASSFPGQGAANTEAFFGQGTRLTVV.

The chain joins TRBV9 to TRBJ1-1; 9 nucleotides match TRBD1. The CDR3 has 15 residues. The V gene's germline CDR1 is SGDLS and CDR2 YYNGEE. With 7 bases clipped from V and 6 bases from J, the junction kept 13 bases outside the gene matches. This CDR3 is CASAPQGTGRSEAFF. Written as DNA, the CDR3 is TGTGCCAGCGCGCCACAGGGGACAGGGCGATCTGAAGCTTTCTTT.

This chain connects TRBV9 to TRBJ1-2; D is unclear. This CDR3 has 12 residues. V was pared by 0 bases and J by 7 bases, with 7 bases between. CDR1 SGDLS and CDR2 YYNGEE come from the germline V gene. The CDR3 loop is CASSVAGSGYTF. The CDR3 coding sequence is TGTGCCAGCAGCGTAGCGGGAAGTGGCTACACCTTC.

The CDR3 here is CASIETGGTNYGYTF. Written as DNA, the CDR3 is TGTGCCAGCATTGAAACAGGGGGGACTAACTATGGCTACACCTTC. The gene calls are TRBV6-6 and TRBJ1-2; TRBD1 matches 8 bases. This CDR3 contains 15 residues. CDR1 MNHNY and CDR2 SVGAGI come from the germline V gene (reference sequence). V lost 7 bases, J lost 0 bases, and 7 bases stayed unmatched.

The genes are TRBV7-8 and TRBJ1-1, with D hard to call. From germline, CDR1 is SGHVS and CDR2 FQNEAQ. CDR3 length: 16 residues. Trimming stripped 2 bases from V and 4 bases from J, with 17 bases between. The DNA for the CDR3 is TGTGCCAGCAGCTTAAACGACGGCAGAGCGGGCACTGAAGCTTTCTTT. Translation gives CASSLNDGRAGTEAFF.

The chain employs TRBV4-3 and TRBJ2-7; D not certain. Germline V gene data show CDR1 as LGHNA and CDR2 as YSLEER. The CDR3 length is 15 residues. The V gene lost 0 bases and the J gene lost 1 base, with 10 bases spanning the gap. The CDR3 here is CASSQDSGLSYEQYF. The CDR3 DNA reads as TGCGCCAGCAGCCAAGACTCAGGTCTTTCCTACGAGCAGTACTTC.

The chain uses TRBV27 and TRBJ2-1; the D is unclear. This CDR3 has 14 residues. Germline CDR1 and CDR2: MNHEY and SMNVEV (reference sequence). V dropped 3 bases and J dropped 7 bases, with 13 bases sitting between them. CDR3 nucleotide sequence: TGTGCCAGCAGTTTCATAGGAGTTAGTAATGAGCAGTTCTTC. This sequence encodes CASSFIGVSNEQFF.

This chain joins TRBV11-3 and TRBJ2-7; TRBD1 might be the D (6 bases). CDR1 and CDR2 from the germline V gene are SGHNT and YENEEA. Trimming removed 5 bases from V and 5 bases from J, with 19 bases in between. CDR3 size: 15 residues. The CDR3 coding sequence is TGTGCCAGCAGCGTCGGAAGACAGGCAGATGACGAGCAGTACTTC. Encoded protein: CASSVGRQADDEQYF.

The chain has TRBV4-2 and TRBJ2-3; 7 bases are shared with TRBD1. V lost 1 base, J lost 4 bases, and 2 bases stayed unmatched. The CDR3 runs 14 residues. From germline, CDR1 is LGHNA and CDR2 YNFKEQ. CDR3 coding DNA: TGTGCCAGCAGCCAAGGGACAGGCGCAGATACGCAGTATTTT. Amino acid sequence: CASSQGTGADTQYF.

This sequence joins TRBV19 and TRBJ2-2; D is uncertain. Germline CDR1 is LNHDA and CDR2 is SQIVND (reference sequence). CDR3 length equals 13 residues. V lost 7 bases and J lost 7, with 13 bases in between. CDR3: CASIKSFGGELFF. The CDR3 DNA is TGTGCCAGTATTAAGAGTTTTGGCGGGGAGCTGTTTTTT.

The gene calls are TRBV18 and TRBJ2-5; unclear D gene. The CDR3 sequence is 16 residues long. The germline V and J ends were trimmed by 2 bases and 1 base, with 14 bases remaining between them. CDR1 and CDR2 (germline): KGHSH, LQKENI. The CDR3 spells CASSPVGNSPQETQYF. For the CDR3, the DNA is TGTGCCAGCTCACCAGTAGGCAACAGCCCCCAAGAGACCCAGTACTTC.

The chain couples TRBV9 to TRBJ2-3, with TRBD2 matching over 14 bases. The V segment lost 6 bases and the J segment 0 bases; nucleotides outside the gene matches: 9. The germline gives CDR1 SGDLS, CDR2 YYNGEE. This CDR3 spans 18 amino acids. As DNA, the CDR3 is TGTGCCAGCAATAAAGGGACTAGCGGGGGTACTAGCACAGATACGCAGTATTTT. This gives the protein CASNKGTSGGTSTDTQYF. Combining the CDR3 with reference TRBV9 and TRBJ2-3 gives the whole variable domain DSGVTQTPKHLITATGQRVTLRCSPRSGDLSVYWYQQSLDQGLQFLIQYYNGEERAKGNILERFSAQQFPDLHSELNLSSLELGDSALYFCASNKGTSGGTSTDTQYFGPGTRLTVL.